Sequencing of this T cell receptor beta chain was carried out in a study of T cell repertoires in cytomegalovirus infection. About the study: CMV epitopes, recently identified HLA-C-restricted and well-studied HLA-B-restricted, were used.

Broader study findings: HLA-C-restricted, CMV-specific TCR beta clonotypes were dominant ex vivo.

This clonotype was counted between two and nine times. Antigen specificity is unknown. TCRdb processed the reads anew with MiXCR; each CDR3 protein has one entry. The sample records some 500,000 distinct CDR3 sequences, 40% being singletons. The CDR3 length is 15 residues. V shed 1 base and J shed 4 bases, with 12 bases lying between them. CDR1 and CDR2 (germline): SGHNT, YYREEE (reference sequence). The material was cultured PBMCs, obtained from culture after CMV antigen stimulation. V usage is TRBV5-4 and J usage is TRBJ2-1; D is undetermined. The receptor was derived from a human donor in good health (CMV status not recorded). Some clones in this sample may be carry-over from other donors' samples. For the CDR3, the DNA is TGTGCCAGCAGCTTGTCACCCGAGAGGTACAATGAGCAGTTCTTC. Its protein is CASSLSPERYNEQFF.